The 23 T cell receptor beta chains below all came from one sample that was sequenced in a study of blood T cells in healthy people across ages. It was with a sample-barcoded 5' primer and a J-beta primer mix that a second PCR of about 6 to 12 cycles was run. A single record per CDR3 protein comes from TCRdb applying MiXCR to the 5' RACE reads. The sample carries roughly 730,000 distinct CDR3 sequences, approximately 53% recorded once. Sequencing was done on a sample of blood. The receptors derive from a man in his forties or fifties in good health.

This clonotype was detected once. The rearrangement links TRBV20-1 to TRBJ2-1; maybe TRBD2 (5 bases). V dropped 0 bases and J dropped 8 bases, with 14 bases sitting between them. This CDR3 comprises 14 residues. Looked up from germline, CDR1 is DFQATT and CDR2 is SNEGSKA (reference sequence). The CDR3 DNA reads TGCAGTGCTAGAGATGCCCTAGGAGGCTATGAGCAGTTCTTC. It yields the protein CSARDALGGYEQFF.

This chain joins TRBV5-1 and TRBJ2-1, with 7 bases matching TRBD2. The germline gives CDR1 SGHRS, CDR2 YFSETQ. V was clipped by 4 bases and J by 8 bases; unmatched bases: 12. The CDR3 consists of 15 residues. CDR3 DNA: TGCGCCAGCAGCCCCCCCGGAGCGGGATCGGATGAGCAGTTCTTC. Encoded protein: CASSPPGAGSDEQFF. The variable domain in full, completed from reference TRBV5-1 and TRBJ2-1, reads KAGVTQTPRYLIKTRGQQVTLSCSPISGHRSVSWYQQTPGQGLQFLFEYFSETQRNKGNFPGRFSGRQFSNSRSEMNVSTLELGDSALYLCASSPPGAGSDEQFFGPGTRLTVL.

In regard to this clonotype: A much larger clone lies one base from this, so it may be a read error. The chain links TRBV24-1 to TRBJ2-3; 8 bases fit TRBD2. CDR1 is KGHDR and CDR2 is SFDVKD in the germline V gene. CDR3 length: 17 residues. This chain's CDR3 is CVTSERRSGGAADTQYF. CDR3 bases: TGTGTCACCAGTGAACGTAGGAGCGGGGGCGCCGCAGATACGCAGTATTTT.

The chain combines TRBV11-3 with TRBJ2-5; TRBD1 is a possible D gene (6 bases). The end of the DNA aligns better with TRBJ2-7, so the J call may be wrong. The CDR3 runs 14 residues. Germline V gene sequence: CDR1 SGHNT, CDR2 YENEEA. CDR3 sequence (DNA): TGTGCCAGCAGCCTCACAGGGTCGAAAGACGAGCAGTACTTC. Translating it yields CASSLTGSKDEQYF.

The chain uses TRBV12-3 or TRBV12-4 and TRBJ1-2, with TRBD1 as a possible D gene (5 bases). Deletions cut 4 bases from V and 0 bases from J, with 9 bases between. CDR3 length: 14 amino acids. CDR3 protein: CASSSGLSNYGYTF. In nucleotides, the CDR3 is TGTGCCAGCAGTTCGGGACTTTCTAACTATGGCTACACCTTC.

The chain combines TRBV7-3 with TRBJ2-4, with D perhaps matching TRBD2 (6 bases). The CDR3 has 13 residues. The V gene lost 1 base and the J gene lost 13 bases, with 14 bases spanning the gap. The germline V gene encodes CDR1 SGHTA and CDR2 FQGTGA. CDR3 sequence reads: CASSLKVGGGQYF. Written as DNA, the CDR3 is TGTGCCAGCAGCTTAAAAGTCGGAGGAGGGCAGTACTTC.

The count of this clonotype is one. The chain employs TRBV25-1 and TRBJ2-3; 11 bases map to TRBD2. V lost 1 base and J lost 8; bases outside the gene matches: 5. The CDR3 has 15 residues. The germline CDR1 and CDR2 sequences are MGHDK and SYGVNS. CDR3 region: CASSESVTSGSTQYF. CDR3 coding DNA: TGTGCCAGCAGTGAATCGGTCACTAGCGGGAGTACGCAGTATTTT.

The genes are TRBV7-9 and TRBJ1-2; D is perhaps TRBD1 (6 bases). The CDR3 length is 13 residues. Trimming shortened V by 0 bases and J by 8 bases, and 10 bases separated the two germline ends. Germline V gene sequence: CDR1 SEHNR, CDR2 FQNEAQ (reference sequence). CDR3 residues: CASSLAGGGGYTF. The CDR3 DNA sequence: TGTGCCAGCAGCTTAGCCGGGGGCGGCGGCTACACCTTC.

The chain is built from TRBV20-1 and TRBJ2-7; the match to TRBD2 covers 9 bases. The ends lost 0 bases at V and 3 bases at J; junction bases unmatched: 6. CDR3 length: 15 amino acids. CDR1 and CDR2 (germline): DFQATT, SNEGSKA (reference sequence). CDR3: CSARDGASGNYEQYF. The CDR3 DNA is TGCAGTGCTAGAGACGGAGCTAGCGGGAACTACGAGCAGTACTTC.

This clonotype was recorded at least ten times. The V and J genes are TRBV7-2 and TRBJ2-3; possible D gene TRBD2, 6 bases. Germline V gene lookup returns CDR1 SGHTA and CDR2 FQGNSA. Trimming cost V 7 bases and J 0 bases, with 14 bases left between them. The CDR3 consists of 15 residues. Here the CDR3 reads CASTRSGSSTDTQYF. CDR3 DNA: TGTGCCAGCACCCGAAGCGGGTCTAGCACAGATACGCAGTATTTT. The variable domain in full, with the rest retrieved from reference TRBV7-2 and TRBJ2-3, is GAGVSQSPSNKVTEKGKDVELRCDPISGHTALYWYRQSLGQGLEFLIYFQGNSAPDKSGLPSDRFSAERTGGSVSTLTIQRTQQEDSAVYLCASTRSGSSTDTQYFGPGTRLTVL.

The genes are TRBV5-1 and TRBJ1-6, with D perhaps TRBD1 (5 bases). CDR3 length equals 16 residues. With 2 bases removed from V and 0 bases from J, the gap between germline ends came to 9 bases. Germline CDR1 and CDR2: SGHRS and YFSETQ. The CDR3 region is CASSFKQASYNSPLHF. The DNA for the CDR3 is TGCGCCAGCAGCTTCAAACAGGCCTCCTATAATTCACCCCTCCACTTT.

This chain links TRBV28 with TRBJ2-5; no reliable D call. CDR1 and CDR2 (germline): MDHEN, SYDVKM. The CDR3 has 14 amino acids. Trimming removed 3 bases from V and 1 base from J, with 9 bases in between. CDR3 DNA sequence: TGTGCCAGCAGTTTTTTGTCAGCCCAAGAGACCCAGTACTTC. This sequence encodes CASSFLSAQETQYF.

V is TRBV7-6 and J is TRBJ2-3, with 10 nucleotides matching TRBD2. After removal of 4 bases from V and 4 bases from J, the junction contained 5 bases not matched to a gene. CDR1 is SGHVS and CDR2 is FNYEAQ in the germline V gene. The CDR3 contains 15 residues. The CDR3 bases are TGTGCCAGCAGCTCCCTCGGGACTAGCGCAGATACGCAGTATTTT. Its protein product is CASSSLGTSADTQYF.

This clonotype was recorded once. V usage is TRBV12-3 or TRBV12-4 and J usage is TRBJ1-2, with TRBD1 as a possible D gene (6 bases). V lost 0 bases, J lost 4 bases, and 12 bases lay in between. The CDR3 consists of 15 residues. CDR3 in amino acids: CASSLADSGIYGYTF. CDR3 coding DNA: TGTGCCAGCAGTTTAGCGGACAGTGGAATCTATGGCTACACCTTC.

The chain couples TRBV9 to TRBJ1-1; 9 nucleotides line up with TRBD1. Germline V gives CDR1 SGDLS, CDR2 YYNGEE. The V segment lost 0 bases and the J segment 4 bases; nucleotides outside the gene matches: 7. This CDR3 is 16 amino acids long. CDR3 nucleotide sequence: TGTGCCAGCAGCGTAGCTGGGACAGGGTGGGGCACTGAAGCTTTCTTT. The encoded protein is CASSVAGTGWGTEAFF.

This clonotype was counted only a few times. The chain joins TRBV29-1 to TRBJ1-2; possible D gene TRBD1, 5 bases. Trimming shortened V by 6 bases and J by 8 bases, and 28 bases separated the two germline ends. The CDR3 contains 16 residues. Per germline, CDR1 SQVTM and CDR2 ANQGSEA. The CDR3 reads CSVNHAPGLGLNGYTF. DNA of the CDR3: TGCAGCGTGAATCATGCTCCGGGACTCGGGTTGAACGGCTACACCTTC. The whole variable domain, filled in from reference TRBV29-1 and TRBJ1-2, reads SAVISQKPSRDICQRGTSLTIQCQVDSQVTMMFWYRQQPGQSLTLIATANQGSEATYESGFVIDKFPISRPNLTFSTLTVSNMSPEDSSIYLCSVNHAPGLGLNGYTFGSGTRLTVV.

The chain couples TRBV5-1 to TRBJ2-5; D uncertain. The length of the CDR3 is 15 residues. Germline values: CDR1 SGHRS, CDR2 YFSETQ. Trimming took 1 base from V and 2 from J, leaving 12 bases between them. As DNA, the CDR3 is TGCGCCAGCAGCTTGTTAAGCAGGATACAAGAGACCCAGTACTTC. Protein: CASSLLSRIQETQYF. The variable domain in full, with the rest retrieved from reference TRBV5-1 and TRBJ2-5, is KAGVTQTPRYLIKTRGQQVTLSCSPISGHRSVSWYQQTPGQGLQFLFEYFSETQRNKGNFPGRFSGRQFSNSRSEMNVSTLELGDSALYLCASSLLSRIQETQYFGPGTRLLVL.

This clonotype appeared a single time. This rearrangement joins TRBV7-8 to TRBJ2-2; 8 bases map to TRBD1. The junction had 9 bases not matched to a gene; V was cut back by 4 bases and J by 5 bases. This CDR3 is built from 16 residues. The germline V gene has CDR1 SGHVS and CDR2 FQNEAQ. The CDR3 protein is CASSSTGAAGTGELFF. The CDR3 DNA follows: TGTGCCAGCAGCTCGACAGGGGCCGCCGGAACCGGGGAGCTGTTTTTT.

V and J are TRBV7-3 and TRBJ1-1; the match to TRBD1 covers 10 bases. The V segment lost 1 base and the J segment 3 bases; nucleotides outside the gene matches: 5. The CDR3 contains 16 residues. The germline gives CDR1 SGHTA, CDR2 FQGTGA. Here the CDR3 reads CASSLNTGTGDTEAFF. Written as DNA, the CDR3 is TGTGCCAGCAGCTTAAATACCGGGACAGGGGACACTGAAGCTTTCTTT.

The chain is built from TRBV13 and TRBJ2-3, with TRBD2 identical over 10 bases. The CDR3 consists of 16 residues. From germline, CDR1 is PRHDT and CDR2 FYEKMQ (reference sequence). V lost 5 bases to trimming and J lost 7 bases; unmatched junction nucleotides: 12. The CDR3 spells CASSRNGLAVVNTQYF. The CDR3 bases are TGTGCCAGCAGCCGAAACGGACTAGCGGTAGTAAATACGCAGTATTTT. Combining the CDR3 with reference TRBV13 and TRBJ2-3 gives the whole variable domain AAGVIQSPRHLIKEKRETATLKCYPIPRHDTVYWYQQGPGQDPQFLISFYEKMQSDKGSIPDRFSAQQFSDYHSELNMSSLELGDSALYFCASSRNGLAVVNTQYFGPGTRLTVL.

The V gene is TRBV20-1, the J gene TRBJ2-7; 12 positions match TRBD2. V trimming: 6 bases; J trimming: 5 bases; junction bases outside the gene matches: 5. The CDR3 spans 13 residues. Germline V gene lookup returns CDR1 DFQATT and CDR2 SNEGSKA (reference sequence). In DNA form, the CDR3 reads TGCAGTGCAGGACTAGCGGGAAAACACGAGCAGTACTTC. Translation: CSAGLAGKHEQYF.

This clonotype was seen a few times. The CDR3 sequence is CASSLGTSGSDQYF. In DNA, the CDR3 is TGTGCCAGCAGCTTAGGGACTAGCGGGTCAGACCAGTACTTC. The rearrangement uses TRBV7-2 and TRBJ2-5; TRBD2 matches at 11 bases. This CDR3 has 14 amino acids. The germline CDR1 and CDR2 sequences are SGHTA and FQGNSA. Losses at the gene ends were 1 base for V and 10 bases for J; bases not matched to a gene: 5.

The V call is TRBV20-1, the J call TRBJ2-1, with D perhaps TRBD2 (6 bases). V lost 4 bases to trimming and J lost 4 bases, with 20 bases between them. Germline V lookup: CDR1 DFQATT, CDR2 SNEGSKA (reference sequence). The length of the CDR3 is 16 residues. The CDR3 sequence is CSANPEGQVAYNEQFF. CDR3 nucleotide sequence: TGCAGTGCTAACCCGGAGGGGCAGGTAGCGTACAATGAGCAGTTCTTC.